Each of the 2 T cell receptor beta chains below was sequenced from the same sample in a study of identical twins. Each CDR3 protein gets one entry after TCRdb re-called the 5' RACE reads with MiXCR. Found here are around 670,000 distinct CDR3 sequences, 5.5% to 7.5% of them singletons; the top ten hold roughly 1.8%. Material for sequencing was naive T cells sorted from blood. Receptors originate from a man aged 18 to 30 in good health.

This chain connects TRBV6-5 to TRBJ1-3; the D gene is possibly TRBD1 (5 bases). V shed 2 bases and J shed 6 bases, with 20 bases lying between them. Germline V gene data show CDR1 as MNHEY and CDR2 as SVGAGI. The CDR3 length is 17 residues. CDR3 amino acids: CASSYDGADMSVNTIYF. The CDR3 bases are TGTGCCAGCAGTTACGACGGGGCGGACATGTCCGTAAACACCATATATTTT.

This sequence joins TRBV7-2 and TRBJ2-7; 8 bases fit TRBD1. Per the germline V gene, CDR1 is SGHTA and CDR2 is FQGNSA. The CDR3 has 14 amino acids. J gave up 7 bases and V 4 bases, and 9 bases lay outside the gene matches. The CDR3: CASSSRTGSMEQYF. CDR3 nucleotide sequence: TGTGCCAGCAGCTCTCGGACAGGGTCTATGGAGCAGTACTTC.